Described below is a single TCR beta chain sequence and its context. This CDR3 is 14 amino acids long. These data come from a study of T cells expressing NK-cell markers. Following a re-call of the 5' RACE reads, TCRdb has one entry per CDR3 protein and lacks DNA. The sample table sets out about 160,000 distinct CDR3 sequences. The TCR was taken from a woman between 18 and 70 years old in good health. The chain couples TRBV12-3 or TRBV12-4 to TRBJ2-7; with no DNA, the TCRdb D assignment of TRBD1 cannot be verified. The source material was blood T cells: a sorted CD56 or NKG2C T cell subset, CD4+ or CD8+ T cells, or bulk PBMC T cells (not recorded which). CDR3 protein: CASRTGGGSYEQYF.